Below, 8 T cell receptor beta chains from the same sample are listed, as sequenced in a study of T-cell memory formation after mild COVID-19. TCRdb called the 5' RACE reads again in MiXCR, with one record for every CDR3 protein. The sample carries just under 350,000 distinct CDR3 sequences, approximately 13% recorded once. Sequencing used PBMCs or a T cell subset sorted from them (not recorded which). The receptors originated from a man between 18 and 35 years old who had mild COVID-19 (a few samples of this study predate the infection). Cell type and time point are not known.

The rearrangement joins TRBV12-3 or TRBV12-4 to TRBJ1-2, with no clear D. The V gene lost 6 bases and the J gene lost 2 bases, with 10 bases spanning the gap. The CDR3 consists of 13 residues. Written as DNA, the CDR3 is TGTGCCAGCAGAACGTCGGGGAACTATGGCTACACCTTC. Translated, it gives CASRTSGNYGYTF.

The CDR3 region has the DNA TGCGCCAGCAGCCAAGGGGACAGGGGAACTGCCGGGGAGCTGTTTTTT. This encodes CASSQGDRGTAGELFF. J is TRBJ2-2 and V is TRBV4-1; 10 bases agree with TRBD1. CDR1 is MGHRA, CDR2 YSYEKL, per germline. V gave up 1 base and J gave up 6 bases; unmatched junction bases: 5. CDR3 length: 16 residues.

The CDR3 DNA reads as TGTGCCAGCGTGTTGGTATGGGGTGAGCAGTTCTTC. It codes for CASVLVWGEQFF. The chain combines TRBV7-8 with TRBJ2-1; D remains unclear. CDR1 is SGHVS and CDR2 is FQNEAQ in the germline V gene. The CDR3 is 12 amino acids. V dropped 8 bases and J dropped 9 bases, with 14 bases sitting between them. Drawing the rest from reference TRBV7-8 and TRBJ2-1, the complete variable domain is GAGVSQSPRYKVAKRGQDVALRCDPISGHVSLFWYQQALGQGPEFLTYFQNEAQLDKSGLPSDRFFAERPEGSVSTLKIQRTQQEDSAVYLCASVLVWGEQFFGPGTRLTVL.

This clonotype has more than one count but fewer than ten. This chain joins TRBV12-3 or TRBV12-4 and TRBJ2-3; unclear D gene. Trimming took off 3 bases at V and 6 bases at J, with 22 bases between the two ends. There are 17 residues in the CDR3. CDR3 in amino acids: CASSLAQVGWVGDTQYF. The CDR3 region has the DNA TGTGCCAGCAGTTTGGCCCAGGTGGGATGGGTGGGGGATACGCAGTATTTT.

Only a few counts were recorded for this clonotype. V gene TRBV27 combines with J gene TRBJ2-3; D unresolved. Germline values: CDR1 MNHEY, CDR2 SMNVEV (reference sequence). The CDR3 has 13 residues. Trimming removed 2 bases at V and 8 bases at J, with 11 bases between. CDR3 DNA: TGTGCCAGCAGTTTAAACGTTATAGGTACGCAGTATTTT. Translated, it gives CASSLNVIGTQYF.

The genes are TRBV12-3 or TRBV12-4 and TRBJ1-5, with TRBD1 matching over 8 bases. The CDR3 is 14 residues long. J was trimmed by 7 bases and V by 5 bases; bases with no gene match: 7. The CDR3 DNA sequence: TGTGCCAGCAGTCAGTTTTACAGGGGGCAGCCCCAGCATTTT. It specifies CASSQFYRGQPQHF.

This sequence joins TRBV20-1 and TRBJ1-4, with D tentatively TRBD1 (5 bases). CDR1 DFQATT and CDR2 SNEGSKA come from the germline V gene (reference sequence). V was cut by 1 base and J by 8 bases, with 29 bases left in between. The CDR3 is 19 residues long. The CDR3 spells CSARVTAHPGGGVREKLFF. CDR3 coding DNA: TGCAGTGCTAGAGTGACGGCCCACCCCGGGGGGGGGGTTCGCGAAAAACTGTTTTTT.

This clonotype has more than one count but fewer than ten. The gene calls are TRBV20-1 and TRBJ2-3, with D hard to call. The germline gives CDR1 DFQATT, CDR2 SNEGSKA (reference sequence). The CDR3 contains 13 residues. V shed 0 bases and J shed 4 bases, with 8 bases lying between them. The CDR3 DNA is TGCAGTGCTAGAGATCCCGGGCCAGATACGCAGTATTTT. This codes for CSARDPGPDTQYF.